The rows below give T cell receptor beta chains drawn from one sample of a study of long-term antiretroviral therapy in people with HIV. TCRdb's copy holds only in-frame clones and misses some; the assay was immunoSEQ multiplex PCR. Of around 40,000 clones listed, 80% to 90% are singletons. The material was unsorted PBMCs, obtained 2.2 years after starting antiretroviral therapy. These receptors were taken from a man between 18 and 35 years old with HIV. CDR3s include the opening cysteine and the closing phenylalanine or tryptophan. A D gene is named only where the DNA matches it firmly. A row's size may be missing; if present it is once, few, many or a size class.

>TRBJ2-4|NA|TRBV6-5|TRBD1
CASSYSGTAQNIQYF
TGTGCCAGCAGTTACTCGGGGACAGCACAAAACATTCAGTACTTC
>TRBJ2-1|NA|TRBV27|NA
CASSLLGPASYNEQFF
TGTGCCAGCAGTTTATTGGGGCCAGCCTCATACAATGAGCAGTTCTTC
>TRBJ1-2|NA|TRBV2|NA
CASERQGKKGYTF
TGTGCCAGCGAACGTCAGGGGAAAAAGGGCTACACCTTC
>TRBJ1-5|NA|TRBV19|NA
CASRGVLDLRSWSNQPQHF
TGTGCCAGTAGAGGAGTGTTGGACCTTCGATCGTGGAGCAATCAGCCCCAGCATTTT
>TRBJ1-3|NA|TRBV30|NA
CAWSAGWRRNTIYF
TGTGCCTGGAGTGCCGGGTGGAGGAGAAACACCATATATTTT
>TRBJ1-2|NA|TRBV7-9|NA
CASSLRSIRQGMVSGYTF
TGTGCCAGCAGCTTAAGGAGCATCCGGCAGGGGATGGTTAGTGGCTACACCTTC
>TRBJ1-5|NA|TRBV7-9|TRBD1
CASSQGTGGNQPQHF
TGTGCCAGCAGCCAAGGGACAGGGGGAAATCAGCCCCAGCATTTT
>TRBJ1-2|NA|TRBV5-4|NA
CASSLEGTNYGYTF
TGTGCCAGCAGCTTGGAAGGGACTAACTATGGCTACACCTTC
>TRBJ1-2|NA|TRBV19|TRBD1
CASKKDRAMNYGYTF
TGTGCCAGTAAAAAGGACAGGGCAATGAACTATGGCTACACCTTC
>TRBJ2-7|NA|TRBV2|TRBD1
CASSENVGQGYEQYF
TGTGCCAGCAGTGAAAACGTAGGACAGGGCTACGAGCAGTACTTC
>TRBJ1-1|NA|TRBV9|NA
CASSPLKGGHSEAFF
TGTGCCAGCAGCCCGTTGAAGGGGGGTCACTCGGAAGCTTTCTTT
>TRBJ1-2|NA|TRBV7-9|NA
CASSAGQPGYTF
TGTGCCAGCAGCGCCGGTCAGCCTGGCTACACCTTC
>TRBJ2-2|NA|TRBV7-3|NA
CASSPTEGEAGELFF
TGTGCCAGCAGCCCAACGGAGGGGGAAGCCGGGGAGCTGTTTTTT
>TRBJ1-2|NA|TRBV29-1|NA
CSVEEGLNYGYTF
TGCAGCGTTGAAGAAGGTCTGAACTATGGCTACACCTTC
>TRBJ2-2|NA|TRBV7-2|TRBD2
CASRAWGLASNTGELFF
TGTGCCAGCCGCGCCTGGGGACTAGCGTCGAACACCGGGGAGCTGTTTTTT
>TRBJ2-2|NA|TRBV5-1|NA
CASSHPPGGFGGELFF
TGCGCCAGCAGCCACCCCCCCGGGGGTTTTGGCGGGGAGCTGTTTTTT
>TRBJ2-5|NA|TRBV5-1|TRBD2
CASSLLGLAGETQYF
TGCGCCAGCAGCTTGTTGGGACTAGCGGGAGAGACCCAGTACTTC
>TRBJ2-7|NA|TRBV28|NA
CASSLTQELYEQYF
TGTGCCAGCAGTTTAACCCAAGAACTTTACGAGCAGTACTTC
>TRBJ1-1|NA|TRBV2|NA
CASSGRPEGKAFF
TGTGCCAGCAGTGGAAGACCAGAGGGGAAAGCTTTCTTT
>TRBJ1-1|NA|TRBV13|NA
CASSWGEYTEAFF
TGTGCCAGCAGCTGGGGAGAATACACTGAAGCTTTCTTT
>TRBJ2-7|NA|TRBV4-3|NA
CASSQGFGRETYEQYF
TGCGCCAGCAGCCAAGGGTTCGGCAGGGAAACCTACGAGCAGTACTTC
>TRBJ1-5|NA|TRBV6-5|NA
CASSYYLDSTQPQHF
TGTGCCAGCAGTTATTATTTGGACAGTACTCAGCCCCAGCATTTT
>TRBJ2-2|NA|TRBV9|NA
CASSPRGGELFF
TGTGCCAGCAGCCCAAGGGGTGGGGAGCTGTTTTTT
>TRBJ1-5|NA|TRBV28|NA
CASSLTGFGSNQPQHF
TGTGCCAGCAGTCTTACAGGGTTCGGATCCAATCAGCCCCAGCATTTT
>TRBJ2-1|NA|TRBV4-2|NA
CASSQEYFDNEQFF
TGTGCCAGCAGCCAAGAGTATTTCGACAATGAGCAGTTCTTC
>TRBJ1-2|NA|TRBV21-1|NA
CASRLGDRTDVGYTF
TGTGCCAGCCGCCTGGGGGACAGGACCGATGTCGGCTACACCTTC
>TRBJ2-1|NA|TRBV9|NA
CASSPEGSSYNEQFF
TGTGCCAGCAGCCCAGAGGGAAGCTCCTACAATGAGCAGTTCTTC
>TRBJ1-3|NA|TRBV5-5|NA
CASSLDSSGNTIYF
TGTGCCAGCAGCCTGGACTCCTCTGGAAACACCATATATTTT
>TRBJ1-2|NA|TRBV7-2|NA
CASRRGGPNYGYTF
TGTGCCAGCAGACGTGGGGGCCCTAACTATGGCTACACCTTC
>TRBJ2-7|NA|TRBV7-4|TRBD2
CATPGGGFPYEQYF
TGTGCCACTCCGGGAGGGGGGTTCCCCTACGAGCAGTACTTC
>TRBJ1-1|NA|TRBV2|NA
CASSEGQMNTEAFF
TGTGCCAGCAGTGAAGGGCAGATGAACACTGAAGCTTTCTTT
>TRBJ2-2|NA|TRBV7-2|TRBD2
CASSLGLAVTGELFF
TGTGCCAGCAGCTTAGGGCTAGCGGTAACCGGGGAGCTGTTTTTT
>TRBJ2-2|NA|TRBV28|NA
CASSPLGPTGELFF
TGTGCCAGCAGTCCCTTGGGTCCCACCGGGGAGCTGTTTTTT
>TRBJ2-3|NA|TRBV5-6|NA
CASSPMGHTDTQYF
TGTGCCAGCAGCCCGATGGGGCACACAGATACGCAGTATTTT
>TRBJ2-1|NA|TRBV27|TRBD2
CASSPAAAGVHEQFF
TGTGCCAGCAGTCCGGCGGCCGCGGGGGTCCATGAGCAGTTCTTC
>TRBJ2-2|NA|TRBV7-3|NA
CASSQSIPGELFF
TGTGCCAGCAGCCAATCAATCCCCGGGGAGCTGTTTTTT
>TRBJ1-2|NA|TRBV7-9|NA
CASSPSAGVGYTF
TGTGCCAGCAGCCCATCGGCAGGTGTAGGCTACACCTTC
>TRBJ1-2|once|TRBV19|NA
CASSPSTTVPGGGGYTF
TGTGCCAGTAGCCCATCCACAACGGTGCCCGGGGGTGGGGGCTACACCTTC
>TRBJ2-3|NA|TRBV7-9|NA
CASSLATGSSTDTQYF
TGTGCCAGCAGCTTAGCGACAGGTTCAAGCACAGATACGCAGTATTTT
>TRBJ2-7|NA|TRBV27|TRBD2
CASTPVAGGRTYEQYF
TGTGCCAGCACCCCTGTGGCCGGCGGGAGAACTTACGAGCAGTACTTC
>TRBJ1-4|few|TRBV7-9|NA
CASSLAIGGANEKLFF
TGTGCCAGCAGCTTAGCAATTGGGGGAGCTAATGAAAAACTGTTTTTT
>TRBJ2-7|few|TRBV30|NA
CAWALTGAYEQYF
TGTGCCTGGGCTTTGACAGGAGCCTACGAGCAGTACTTC
>TRBJ2-5|NA|TRBV7-9|NA
CASSLYGMGTAAEETQYF
TGTGCCAGCAGCTTATACGGGATGGGGACGGCCGCGGAAGAGACCCAGTACTTC
>TRBJ1-5|NA|TRBV9|TRBD1
CASSPGQGGNQPQHF
TGTGCCAGCAGCCCCGGGCAGGGGGGGAATCAGCCCCAGCATTTT
>TRBJ2-7|few|TRBV2|TRBD1
CASRSGTGSYEQYF
TGTGCCAGCAGGAGCGGGACAGGGTCCTACGAGCAGTACTTC
>TRBJ2-7|NA|TRBV15|NA
CATSGGTAGTEQYF
TGTGCCACCAGCGGAGGGACAGCTGGAACCGAGCAGTACTTC
>TRBJ1-6|once|TRBV30|TRBD1
CAWRGPGTGSSPLHF
TGTGCCTGGAGGGGACCCGGGACAGGGAGCTCACCCCTCCACTTT
>TRBJ2-1|NA|TRBV15|TRBD1
CATSRDGTGHNEQFF
TGTGCCACCAGCAGGGACGGGACAGGCCACAATGAGCAGTTCTTC
>TRBJ1-2|NA|TRBV12-2|NA
CASRPIDPSRDYGYTF
TGTGCAAGTCGACCTATTGACCCATCGCGGGACTATGGCTACACCTTC
>TRBJ2-5|NA|TRBV5-8|NA
CASSQSVAGWGTQYF
TGTGCCAGCAGCCAATCGGTGGCAGGGTGGGGGACCCAGTACTTC
>TRBJ2-7|NA|TRBV4-1|TRBD2
CASSPKTSGGSIYEQYF
TGCGCCAGCAGCCCAAAGACTAGCGGGGGGTCTATCTACGAGCAGTACTTC
>TRBJ2-7|NA|TRBV6-1|TRBD2
CASSPFERGSYEQYF
TGTGCCAGCAGCCCCTTTGAGCGGGGCTCCTACGAGCAGTACTTC
>TRBJ1-2|NA|TRBV5-8|NA
CASSLGWGPYGYTF
TGTGCCAGCAGCTTGGGGTGGGGGCCCTATGGCTACACCTTC
>TRBJ2-5|NA|TRBV10-3|TRBD2
CAISVGSGGQETQYF
TGTGCCATCAGTGTAGGGAGCGGGGGCCAAGAGACCCAGTACTTC
>TRBJ2-7|NA|TRBV5-5|TRBD2
CASSLGGGSSYEQYF
TGTGCCAGCAGCTTGGGGGGCGGGAGCTCCTACGAGCAGTACTTC
>TRBJ2-2|NA|TRBV6-5|NA
CASSYNMNTGELFF
TGTGCCAGCAGTTACAACATGAACACCGGGGAGCTGTTTTTT
>TRBJ2-3|NA|TRBV11-2|TRBD1
CASSPRGPADTQYF
TGTGCCAGCAGCCCCAGGGGGCCAGCTGATACGCAGTATTTT
>TRBJ2-7|NA|TRBV5-6|NA
CASSFLGNEQYF
TGTGCCAGCAGCTTTCTAGGGAACGAGCAGTACTTC
>TRBJ2-1|few|TRBV7-9|NA
CASSLMGGEEQFF
TGTGCCAGCAGCTTAATGGGGGGCGAGGAGCAGTTCTTC